This paragraph covers one T cell receptor (beta chain) sequence. Its cognate antigen is unknown. The data stem from a study of shared clonotypes between healthy human individuals. Study details: CD4 naive cells filled three plates per donor, CD4 memory three, CD8 naive two and CD8 memory one. Whole-study findings and limits: The authors expected sequencing depth to affect clonotype sharing among donors.

Assay used: immunoSEQ multiplex PCR; TCRdb lists only in-frame clones, some missing. The table includes roughly 1,500,000 clones, 95% to 99% detected once. The sample was naive CD4+ T cells sorted from blood. This sample's subset: CD45RA+ positively selected. The clonotype comes from a man aged 30-40 years in good health.

The CDR3 loop reads CASSFDRDEKLFF. The CDR3 DNA reads as TGTGCCAGCAGTTTCGACAGGGATGAAAAACTGTTTTTT. The chain recombines TRBV6-5 with TRBJ1-4; TRBD1 matches at 7 bases. Trimming at V came to 4 bases and at J to 6 bases, leaving 2 bases not matched to a gene. The CDR3 contains 13 residues. In germline, CDR1 is MNHEY, CDR2 SVGAGI.